A single T cell receptor beta chain is shown here with its context. Its antigen is currently unknown. V lost 6 bases and J lost 2; bases outside the gene matches: 8. The germline gives CDR1 MNHEY, CDR2 SVGEGT. The CDR3 sequence is 17 residues long. This sample was included in a study of T cell repertoires in cytomegalovirus infection. Study information: Carrying CMV and the relevant HLA type showed in public TCR beta signatures. Study-level results: Carriers of CMV plus the relevant HLA were identified by cumulative public TCR beta family frequency.

TCRdb re-derived calls from the reads in MiXCR, one entry per CDR3 protein. This sample has under 150,000 distinct CDR3 sequences; approximately 24% occur once, and the top ten carry around 32%. The receptor was derived from a human donor in good health (CMV status not recorded). Some clones in this sample may be carry-over from other donors' samples. V and J are TRBV6-2 or TRBV6-3 and TRBJ2-2; 11 positions match TRBD2. The sequenced sample consisted of PBMCs, sequenced either directly or after in vitro stimulation (not recorded which). The CDR3, as DNA: TGTGCCAGCAGCTCCGGGACTAGCGGACCTAACACCGGGGAGCTGTTTTTT. Translating gives CASSSGTSGPNTGELFF.